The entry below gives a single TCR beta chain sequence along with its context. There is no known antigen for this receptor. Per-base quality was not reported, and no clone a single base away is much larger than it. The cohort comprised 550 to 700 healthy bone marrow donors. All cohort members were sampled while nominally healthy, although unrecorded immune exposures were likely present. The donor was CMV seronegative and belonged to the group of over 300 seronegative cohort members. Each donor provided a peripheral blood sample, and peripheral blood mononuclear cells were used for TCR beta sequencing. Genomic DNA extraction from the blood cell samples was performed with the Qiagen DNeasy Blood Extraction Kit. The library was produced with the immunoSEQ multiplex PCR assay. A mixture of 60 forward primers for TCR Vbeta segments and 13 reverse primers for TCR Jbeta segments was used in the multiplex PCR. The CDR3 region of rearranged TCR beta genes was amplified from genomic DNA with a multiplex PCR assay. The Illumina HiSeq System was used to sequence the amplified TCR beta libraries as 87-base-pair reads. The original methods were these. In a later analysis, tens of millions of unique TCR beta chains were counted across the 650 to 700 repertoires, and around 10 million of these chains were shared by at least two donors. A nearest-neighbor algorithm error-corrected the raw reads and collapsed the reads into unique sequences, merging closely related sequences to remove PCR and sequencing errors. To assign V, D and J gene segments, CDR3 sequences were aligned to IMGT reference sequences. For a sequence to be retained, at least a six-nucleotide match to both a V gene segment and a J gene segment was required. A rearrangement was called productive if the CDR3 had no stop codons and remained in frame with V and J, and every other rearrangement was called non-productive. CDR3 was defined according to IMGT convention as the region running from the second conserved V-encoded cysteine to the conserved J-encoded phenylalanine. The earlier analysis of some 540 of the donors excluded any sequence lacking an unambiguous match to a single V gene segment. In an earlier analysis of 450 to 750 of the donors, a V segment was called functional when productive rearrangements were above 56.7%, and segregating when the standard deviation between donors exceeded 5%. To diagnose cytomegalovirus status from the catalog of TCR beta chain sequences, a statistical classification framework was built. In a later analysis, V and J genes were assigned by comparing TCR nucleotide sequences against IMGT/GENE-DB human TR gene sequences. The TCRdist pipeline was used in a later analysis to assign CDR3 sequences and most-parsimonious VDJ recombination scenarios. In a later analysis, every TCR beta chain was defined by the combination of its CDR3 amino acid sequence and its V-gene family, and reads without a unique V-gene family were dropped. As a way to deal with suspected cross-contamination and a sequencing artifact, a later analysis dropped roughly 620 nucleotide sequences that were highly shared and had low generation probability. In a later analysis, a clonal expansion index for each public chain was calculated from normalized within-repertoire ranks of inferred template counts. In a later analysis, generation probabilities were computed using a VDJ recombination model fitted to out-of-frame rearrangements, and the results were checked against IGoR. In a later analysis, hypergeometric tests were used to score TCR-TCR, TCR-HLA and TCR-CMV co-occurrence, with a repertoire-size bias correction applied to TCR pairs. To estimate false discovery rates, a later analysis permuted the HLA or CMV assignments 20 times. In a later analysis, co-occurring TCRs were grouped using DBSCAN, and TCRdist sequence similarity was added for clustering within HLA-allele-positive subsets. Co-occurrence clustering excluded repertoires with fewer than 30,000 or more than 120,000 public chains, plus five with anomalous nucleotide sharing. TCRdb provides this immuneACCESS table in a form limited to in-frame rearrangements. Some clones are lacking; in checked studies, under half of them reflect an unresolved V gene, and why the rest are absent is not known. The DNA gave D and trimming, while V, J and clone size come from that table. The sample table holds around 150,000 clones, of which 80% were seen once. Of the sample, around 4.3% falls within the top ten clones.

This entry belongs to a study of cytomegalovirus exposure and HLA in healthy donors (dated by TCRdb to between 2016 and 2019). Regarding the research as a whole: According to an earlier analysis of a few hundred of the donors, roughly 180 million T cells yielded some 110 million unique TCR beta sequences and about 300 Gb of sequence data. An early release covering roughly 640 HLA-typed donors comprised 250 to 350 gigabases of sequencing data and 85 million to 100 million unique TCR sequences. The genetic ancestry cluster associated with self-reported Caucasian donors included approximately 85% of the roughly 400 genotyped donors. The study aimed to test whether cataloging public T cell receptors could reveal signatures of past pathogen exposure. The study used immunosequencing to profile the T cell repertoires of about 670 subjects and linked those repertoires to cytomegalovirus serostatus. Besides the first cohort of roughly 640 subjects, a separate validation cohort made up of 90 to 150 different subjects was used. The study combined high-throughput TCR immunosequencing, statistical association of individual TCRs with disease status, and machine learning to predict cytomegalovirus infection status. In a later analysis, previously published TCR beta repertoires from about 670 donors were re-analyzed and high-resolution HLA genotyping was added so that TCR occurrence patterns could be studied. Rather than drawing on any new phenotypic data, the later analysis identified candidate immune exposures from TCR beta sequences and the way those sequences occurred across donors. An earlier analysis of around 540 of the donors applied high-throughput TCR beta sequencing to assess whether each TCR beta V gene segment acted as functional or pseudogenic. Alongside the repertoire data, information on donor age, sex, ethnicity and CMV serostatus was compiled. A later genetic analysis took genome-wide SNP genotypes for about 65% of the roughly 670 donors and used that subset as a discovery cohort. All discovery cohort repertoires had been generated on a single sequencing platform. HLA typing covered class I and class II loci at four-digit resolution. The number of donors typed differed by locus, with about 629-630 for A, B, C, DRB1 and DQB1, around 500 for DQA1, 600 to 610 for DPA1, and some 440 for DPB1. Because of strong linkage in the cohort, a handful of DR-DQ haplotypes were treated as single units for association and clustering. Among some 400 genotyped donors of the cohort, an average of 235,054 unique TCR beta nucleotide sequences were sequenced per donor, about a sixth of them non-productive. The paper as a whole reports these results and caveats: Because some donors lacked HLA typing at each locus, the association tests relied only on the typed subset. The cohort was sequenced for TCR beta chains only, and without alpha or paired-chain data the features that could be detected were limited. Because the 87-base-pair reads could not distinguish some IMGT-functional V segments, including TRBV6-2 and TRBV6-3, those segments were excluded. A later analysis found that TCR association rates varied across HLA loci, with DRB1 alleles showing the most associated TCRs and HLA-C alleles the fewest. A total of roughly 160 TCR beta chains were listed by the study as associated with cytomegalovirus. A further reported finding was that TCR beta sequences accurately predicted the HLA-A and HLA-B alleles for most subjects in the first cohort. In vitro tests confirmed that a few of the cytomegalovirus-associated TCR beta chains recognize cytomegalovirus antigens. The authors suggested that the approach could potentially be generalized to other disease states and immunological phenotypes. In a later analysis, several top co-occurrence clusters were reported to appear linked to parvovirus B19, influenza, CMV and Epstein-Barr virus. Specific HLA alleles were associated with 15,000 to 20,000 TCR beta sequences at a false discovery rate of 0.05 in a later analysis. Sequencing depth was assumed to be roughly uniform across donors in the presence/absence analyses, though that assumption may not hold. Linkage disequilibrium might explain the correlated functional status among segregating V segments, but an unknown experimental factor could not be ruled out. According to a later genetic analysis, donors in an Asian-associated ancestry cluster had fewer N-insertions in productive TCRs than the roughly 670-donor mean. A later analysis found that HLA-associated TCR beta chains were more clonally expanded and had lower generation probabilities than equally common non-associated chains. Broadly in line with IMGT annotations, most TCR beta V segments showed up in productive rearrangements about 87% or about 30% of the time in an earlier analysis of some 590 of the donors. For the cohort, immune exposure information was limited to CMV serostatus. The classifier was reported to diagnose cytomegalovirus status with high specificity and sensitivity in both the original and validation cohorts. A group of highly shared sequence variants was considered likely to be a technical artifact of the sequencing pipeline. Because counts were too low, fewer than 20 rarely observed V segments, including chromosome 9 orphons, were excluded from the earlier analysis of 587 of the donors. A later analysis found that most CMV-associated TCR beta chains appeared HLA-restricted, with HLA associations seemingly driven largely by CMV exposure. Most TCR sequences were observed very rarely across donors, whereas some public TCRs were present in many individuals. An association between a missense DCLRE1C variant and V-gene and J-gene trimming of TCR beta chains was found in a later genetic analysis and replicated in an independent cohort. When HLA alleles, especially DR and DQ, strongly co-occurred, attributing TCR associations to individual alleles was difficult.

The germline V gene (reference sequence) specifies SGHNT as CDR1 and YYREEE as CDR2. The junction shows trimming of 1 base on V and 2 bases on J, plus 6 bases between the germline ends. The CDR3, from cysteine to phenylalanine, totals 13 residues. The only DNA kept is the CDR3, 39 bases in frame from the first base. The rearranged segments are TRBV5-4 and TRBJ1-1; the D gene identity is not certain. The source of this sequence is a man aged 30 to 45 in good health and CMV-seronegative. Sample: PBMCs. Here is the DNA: TGTGCCAGCAGCTTGCTGAGAAACACTGAAGCTTTCTTT. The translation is CASSLLRNTEAFF.